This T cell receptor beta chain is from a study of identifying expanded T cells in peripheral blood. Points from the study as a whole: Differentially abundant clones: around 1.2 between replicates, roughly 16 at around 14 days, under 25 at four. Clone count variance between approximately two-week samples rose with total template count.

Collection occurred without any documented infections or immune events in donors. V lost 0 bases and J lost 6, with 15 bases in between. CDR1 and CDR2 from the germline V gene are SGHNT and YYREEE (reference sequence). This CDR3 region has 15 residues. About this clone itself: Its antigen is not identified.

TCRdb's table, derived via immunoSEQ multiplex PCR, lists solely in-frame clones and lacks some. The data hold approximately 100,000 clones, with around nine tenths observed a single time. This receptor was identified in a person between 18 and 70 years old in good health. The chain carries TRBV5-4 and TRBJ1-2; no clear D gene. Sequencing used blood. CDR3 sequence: CASSLASRGKDGYTF. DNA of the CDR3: TGTGCCAGCAGCTTGGCTAGCAGAGGAAAAGATGGCTACACCTTC.